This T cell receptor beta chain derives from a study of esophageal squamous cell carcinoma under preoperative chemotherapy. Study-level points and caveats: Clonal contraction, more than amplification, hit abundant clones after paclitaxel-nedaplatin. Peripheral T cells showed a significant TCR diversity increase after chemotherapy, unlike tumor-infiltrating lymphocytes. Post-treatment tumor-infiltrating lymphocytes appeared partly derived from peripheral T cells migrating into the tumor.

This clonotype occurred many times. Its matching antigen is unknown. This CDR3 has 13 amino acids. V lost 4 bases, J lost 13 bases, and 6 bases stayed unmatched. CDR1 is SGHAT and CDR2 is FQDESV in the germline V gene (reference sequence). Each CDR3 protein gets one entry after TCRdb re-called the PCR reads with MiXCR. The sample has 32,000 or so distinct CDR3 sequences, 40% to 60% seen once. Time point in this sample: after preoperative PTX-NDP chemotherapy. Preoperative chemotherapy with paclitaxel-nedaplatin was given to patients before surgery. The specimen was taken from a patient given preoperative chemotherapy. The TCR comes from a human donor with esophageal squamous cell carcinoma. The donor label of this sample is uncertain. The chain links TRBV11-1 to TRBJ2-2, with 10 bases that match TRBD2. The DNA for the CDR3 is TGTGCCAGCAGCTCCGAGCGGGGGGGCGCGCTGTTTTTT. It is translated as CASSSERGGALFF.